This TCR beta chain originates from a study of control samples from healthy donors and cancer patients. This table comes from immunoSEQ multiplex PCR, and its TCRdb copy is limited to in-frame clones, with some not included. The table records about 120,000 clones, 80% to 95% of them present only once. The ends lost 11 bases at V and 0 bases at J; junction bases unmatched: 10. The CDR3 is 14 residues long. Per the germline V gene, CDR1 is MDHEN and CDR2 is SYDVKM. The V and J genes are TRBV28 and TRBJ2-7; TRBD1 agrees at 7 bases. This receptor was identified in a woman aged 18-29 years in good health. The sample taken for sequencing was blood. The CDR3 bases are TGTGCCCTGTGTCCCCGGGACAGCTCCTACGAGCAGTACTTC. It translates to CALCPRDSSYEQYF.